Below are 28 T cell receptor beta chains sequenced from a single sample in a study of T cell repertoires in cytomegalovirus infection. TCRdb called the reads again in MiXCR, with one record for every CDR3 protein. Of roughly 76,000 distinct CDR3 sequences in the sample, roughly 3.5% are singletons; the top ten hold 3.5% to 6%. Sequences were obtained from PBMCs. The receptors shown here come from a human donor in good health (CMV status not recorded). Some clones in this sample may be carry-over from other donors' samples.

This clonotype has a count of ten or more. This chain links TRBV4-3 with TRBJ2-1; D remains ambiguous. CDR1 is LGHNA, CDR2 YSLEER, per germline. The CDR3 is 12 amino acids. V lost 4 bases and J lost 7, with 8 bases in between. The CDR3 here is CASSRVGNEQFF. In DNA, the CDR3 is TGCGCCAGCAGCCGGGTCGGAAATGAGCAGTTCTTC.

This clonotype was counted at least ten times. The chain has TRBV20-1 and TRBJ1-3; D is ambiguous. The germline CDR1 and CDR2 sequences are DFQATT and SNEGSKA (reference sequence). The V end lost 3 bases, the J end lost 3 bases, and 9 bases lay between the germline ends. This CDR3 contains 13 residues. The CDR3 coding sequence is TGCAGTGCTAGTGGGATACGTGGAAACACCATATATTTT. Translation gives CSASGIRGNTIYF.

This clonotype came up many times. The gene calls are TRBV5-1 and TRBJ1-1; possible D gene TRBD1, 6 bases. Trimming took 1 base from V and 7 from J, leaving 11 bases between them. In germline, CDR1 is SGHRS, CDR2 YFSETQ. The CDR3 covers 13 residues. The CDR3 sequence: CASSLTHRDEAFF. The CDR3 region has the DNA TGCGCCAGCAGCTTGACGCACAGGGATGAAGCTTTCTTT.

This clonotype was detected many times. J is TRBJ1-1 and V is TRBV7-9; maybe TRBD1 (6 bases). V was pared by 5 bases and J by 4 bases, with 11 bases between. CDR3 length: 13 residues. Germline V gene data show CDR1 as SEHNR and CDR2 as FQNEAQ (reference sequence). CDR3 DNA: TGTGCCAGCAGCCCTCAGGGGTCCACTGAAGCTTTCTTT. Protein sequence: CASSPQGSTEAFF.

At least ten counts were recorded for this clonotype. The CDR3 protein is CASSTTGTDGNTIYF. The CDR3 coding sequence is TGTGCCAGTAGCACCACCGGGACGGACGGAAACACCATATATTTT. The gene calls are TRBV19 and TRBJ1-3; D might be TRBD1 (5 bases). CDR1 and CDR2 (germline): LNHDA, SQIVND (reference sequence). Trimming removed 6 bases at V and 4 bases at J, with 16 bases between. There are 15 residues in the CDR3.

This rearrangement joins TRBV28 to TRBJ1-2; weak D call: TRBD1 (6 bases). CDR3 length: 16 amino acids. Germline CDR1 MDHEN, CDR2 SYDVKM. Trimming left V 5 bases short and J 0 bases short, with 16 bases between. The CDR3 sequence: CASSPSTGYSNYGYTF. CDR3 nucleotides: TGTGCCAGCAGTCCATCGACAGGATACTCTAACTATGGCTACACCTTC.

This clonotype was seen at least ten times. The chain has TRBV29-1 and TRBJ1-2; a weak D match, TRBD1 (5 bases). Trimming removed 6 bases at V and 4 bases at J, with 21 bases between. The CDR3 is made up of 15 amino acids. In germline, CDR1 is SQVTM, CDR2 ANQGSEA. CDR3 protein: CSVPKLQGFSYGYTF. In DNA, the CDR3 is TGCAGCGTCCCCAAACTTCAGGGTTTCAGCTATGGCTACACCTTC.

This clonotype has ten or more counts. The CDR3 DNA sequence: TGTGCCAGCAGTGGGGACAGGGGAATAAAGGGCACTGAAGCTTTCTTT. Its protein product is CASSGDRGIKGTEAFF. The V and J genes are TRBV12-3 or TRBV12-4 and TRBJ1-1; 10 bases fit TRBD1. Trimming at V came to 5 bases and at J to 4 bases, leaving 10 bases not matched to a gene. This CDR3 has 16 amino acids.

This clonotype was detected ten times or more. Here the CDR3 DNA reads TGTGCCAGCAGCTCACCGGACAGAATGATCCAAGAGACCCAGTACTTC. It codes for CASSSPDRMIQETQYF. This chain uses TRBV5-8 with TRBJ2-5; possible D gene TRBD1, 6 bases. The CDR3 is 16 residues long. V lost 3 bases and J 1 base, leaving 16 bases between the germline ends. The V gene's germline CDR1 is SGHTS and CDR2 YDEGEE.

There are many counts of this clonotype. The genes are TRBV7-6 and TRBJ1-4, with a weak D call TRBD1 (5 bases). This CDR3 has 16 residues. V dropped 5 bases and J dropped 4 bases, with 17 bases sitting between them. Per germline, CDR1 SGHVS and CDR2 FNYEAQ. The CDR3 spells CASSRYPLGGNEKLFF. CDR3 in DNA: TGTGCCAGCAGCCGATATCCCTTGGGGGGTAATGAAAAACTGTTTTTT.

This clonotype has ten or more counts. V is TRBV27 and J is TRBJ1-1; D possibly corresponds to TRBD1 (6 bases). The CDR3 is made up of 14 amino acids. The ends were cut back, 6 bases at V and 0 bases at J, with 11 bases in the middle. Per germline, CDR1 MNHEY and CDR2 SMNVEV (reference sequence). The DNA of the CDR3 is TGTGCCAGCAGACACGACAGGCTGAACACTGAAGCTTTCTTT. It specifies CASRHDRLNTEAFF.

This clonotype was detected ten times or more. V and J are TRBV11-3 and TRBJ1-1; 8 positions match TRBD1. The CDR3 runs 13 residues. V was pared by 5 bases and J by 4 bases, with 3 bases of the junction left unmatched. Germline V CDR1 and CDR2: SGHNT, YENEEA. The CDR3 DNA follows: TGTGCCAGCAGCGAACAGGGGGTCACTGAAGCTTTCTTT. Translated, it gives CASSEQGVTEAFF.

This clonotype has at least ten counts. V gene TRBV28 combines with J gene TRBJ2-7, with D possibly being TRBD2 (6 bases). Germline assignment: CDR1 MDHEN and CDR2 SYDVKM. Trimming pared 6 bases from V and 4 bases from J, leaving 13 bases between. This CDR3 comprises 13 residues. This CDR3 is CASSPGGRYEQYF. The CDR3 DNA reads TGTGCCAGCAGCCCCGGGGGTCGGTACGAGCAGTACTTC. Together with reference TRBV28 and TRBJ2-7, the CDR3 gives the full variable domain: DVKVTQSSRYLVKRTGEKVFLECVQDMDHENMFWYRQDPGLGLRLIYFSYDVKMKEKGDIPEGYSVSREKKERFSLILESASTNQTSMYLCASSPGGRYEQYFGPGTRLTVT.

This clonotype was detected many times. This chain links TRBV18 with TRBJ1-1, with a weak D call TRBD1 (5 bases). The CDR3 totals 14 residues. V was trimmed by 3 bases and J by 7 bases, leaving 15 bases between them. Germline CDR1 and CDR2: KGHSH and LQKENI. The CDR3 DNA follows: TGTGCCAGCTCACCGGGCGAGGGGCTTTATGAAGCTTTCTTT. Translation gives CASSPGEGLYEAFF.

This clonotype was seen at least ten times. J is TRBJ2-6 and V is TRBV7-2, with 8 bases matching TRBD1. The CDR3 has 17 residues. Germline values: CDR1 SGHTA, CDR2 FQGNSA. J lost 4 bases, V lost 2 bases, and 7 bases had no gene match. Here the CDR3 DNA reads TGTGCCAGCAGCTTAAATGGACAGGGAAGGGGGGCCAACGTCCTGACTTTC. This sequence encodes CASSLNGQGRGANVLTF.

Many counts were recorded for this clonotype. V gene TRBV5-1 combines with J gene TRBJ2-1, with 11 nucleotides matching TRBD1. CDR1 and CDR2 from the germline V gene are SGHRS and YFSETQ. V was pared by 4 bases and J by 10 bases, with 10 bases of the junction left unmatched. The CDR3 sequence is 15 residues long. The CDR3 here is CASSAGTGGHWEQFF. The CDR3 DNA is TGCGCCAGCAGCGCCGGGACAGGGGGACATTGGGAGCAGTTCTTC. The complete variable domain, with remaining parts taken from reference TRBV5-1 and TRBJ2-1, reads KAGVTQTPRYLIKTRGQQVTLSCSPISGHRSVSWYQQTPGQGLQFLFEYFSETQRNKGNFPGRFSGRQFSNSRSEMNVSTLELGDSALYLCASSAGTGGHWEQFFGPGTRLTVL.

This clonotype has a count of ten or more. The CDR3: CASSSQGRRTEAFF. CDR3 DNA: TGTGCCAGCAGCTCCCAGGGGCGTAGGACTGAAGCTTTCTTT. This chain joins TRBV7-2 and TRBJ1-1, with D possibly TRBD1 on 6 matching bases. Deletions cut 4 bases from V and 5 bases from J, with 14 bases between. From germline, CDR1 is SGHTA and CDR2 FQGNSA. The CDR3 has 14 amino acids.

This clonotype was observed many times. The chain links TRBV7-8 to TRBJ1-1, with D unresolved. Trimming left V 1 base short and J 8 bases short, with 8 bases between. The CDR3 consists of 12 residues. Germline V gives CDR1 SGHVS, CDR2 FQNEAQ. CDR3 sequence: CASSLEGGEAFF. The DNA of the CDR3 is TGTGCCAGCAGCTTAGAAGGTGGAGAAGCTTTCTTT.

This clonotype was counted at least ten times. The J gene is TRBJ1-5, the V gene TRBV7-2; unclear D gene. V lost 3 bases, J lost 0 bases, and 9 bases lay in between. Germline values: CDR1 SGHTA, CDR2 FQGNSA. This CDR3 region has 15 residues. The CDR3 nucleotides read TGTGCCAGCAGCTTCGAGGGAAGTAGCAATCAGCCCCAGCATTTT. This gives the protein CASSFEGSSNQPQHF.

This clonotype was picked up many times. The chain employs TRBV4-1 and TRBJ2-7; possible D gene TRBD2, 6 bases. The length of the CDR3 is 15 residues. Per the germline V gene, CDR1 is MGHRA and CDR2 is YSYEKL. V lost 5 bases and J lost 5, with 19 bases in between. The CDR3 region has the DNA TGCGCCAGCAGCAAGGTCGGGGGTAATATCGACGAGCAGTACTTC. Encoded protein: CASSKVGGNIDEQYF.

In its sample, this clonotype was seen many times. J is TRBJ1-2 and V is TRBV3-1; D not resolved. Germline V CDR1 and CDR2: LGHDT, YNNKEL (reference sequence). The CDR3 has 15 residues. Trimming cost V 3 bases and J 6 bases, with 17 bases left between them. CDR3 amino acids: CASSHLSRAAHGYTF. For the CDR3, the DNA is TGTGCCAGCAGCCATCTGAGTCGGGCAGCCCATGGCTACACCTTC.

This clonotype occurred many times. The chain links TRBV12-3 or TRBV12-4 to TRBJ2-7; TRBD2 might be the D (6 bases). The CDR3 consists of 15 residues. With 7 bases removed from V and 2 bases from J, the gap between germline ends came to 18 bases. CDR3 region: CASTSPGDPPYEQYF. CDR3 nucleotides: TGTGCCAGCACCTCCCCGGGAGATCCTCCCTACGAGCAGTACTTC.

This clonotype appeared many times. The J gene is TRBJ2-5, the V gene TRBV27, with D possibly TRBD2 on 6 matching bases. Trimming left V 6 bases short and J 0 bases short, with 20 bases between. CDR3 size: 17 residues. From germline, CDR1 is MNHEY and CDR2 SMNVEV (reference sequence). The CDR3 region is CASSLVFSGAYQETQYF. The CDR3 bases are TGTGCCAGCAGCCTAGTCTTTAGCGGTGCATACCAAGAGACCCAGTACTTC.

This clonotype was counted at least ten times. The chain recombines TRBV11-2 with TRBJ1-2; no firm D call. The CDR3 loop spans 13 amino acids. The germline V gene encodes CDR1 SGHAT and CDR2 FQNNGV. V was trimmed by 8 bases and J by 4 bases, leaving 14 bases between them. The CDR3 loop is CASRSIRIYGYTF. The CDR3, as DNA: TGTGCCAGCCGCAGCATACGGATCTATGGCTACACCTTC.

In this sample, this clonotype turned up many times. V gene TRBV28 combines with J gene TRBJ1-2, with TRBD1 identical over 11 bases. This CDR3 has 15 residues. The V gene end was trimmed by 4 bases and the J gene end by 4 bases; junction bases not matched to a gene: 5. The V gene's germline CDR1 is MDHEN and CDR2 SYDVKM. CDR3 residues: CASSSGTGGAYGYTF. For the CDR3, the DNA is TGTGCCAGCAGTTCCGGGACAGGGGGAGCCTATGGCTACACCTTC.

This clonotype came up a few times. The chain joins TRBV7-2 to TRBJ1-2; TRBD1 is a possible D gene (5 bases). V dropped 5 bases and J dropped 7 bases, with 17 bases sitting between them. Germline CDR1 reads SGHTA; CDR2 reads FQGNSA. This CDR3 region has 14 residues. The CDR3 region has the DNA TGTGCCAGCAGCCCCGGACACCCAATCTCTGGCTACACCTTC. Translating it yields CASSPGHPISGYTF. The full variable domain, its missing parts supplied by reference TRBV7-2 and TRBJ1-2, is GAGVSQSPSNKVTEKGKDVELRCDPISGHTALYWYRQSLGQGLEFLIYFQGNSAPDKSGLPSDRFSAERTGGSVSTLTIQRTQQEDSAVYLCASSPGHPISGYTFGSGTRLTVV.

This clonotype was seen repeatedly, ten times or more. This chain connects TRBV2 to TRBJ2-7; perhaps TRBD1 as D (5 bases). Trimming removed 9 bases at V and 9 bases at J, with 21 bases between. CDR1 and CDR2 (germline): SNHLY, FYNNEI. The length of the CDR3 is 13 residues. The CDR3 DNA reads TGTGCCAGTCAAGGACAAGCCTACGAGTGGCAGTACTTC. As protein: CASQGQAYEWQYF.

This clonotype was seen at least ten times. The chain is built from TRBV7-8 and TRBJ2-7, with no clear D. In germline, CDR1 is SGHVS, CDR2 FQNEAQ. The V end lost 8 bases, the J end lost 9 bases, and 14 bases lay between the germline ends. The CDR3 totals 11 residues. The CDR3 sequence: CASVGEIVQYF. In nucleotides, the CDR3 is TGTGCCAGCGTCGGCGAGATCGTGCAGTACTTC.